This record concerns one T cell receptor (beta chain) sequence. What it binds is unknown. Ophthalmopathy patients showed a Clinical Activity Score of at least 3, NOSPECS grade of at least 4 and duration under 3 months. Researchers amplified the TCR beta CDR3 regions from RNA transcripts. The HTBI primer set served for first-round RT-PCR of the TCR CDR3. TCRdb re-analysed the multiplex PCR reads in MiXCR, keeping a single row per CDR3 protein. The sample records hundreds of thousands of distinct CDR3 sequences, about a sixth being singletons. This sample is drawn from a study of T cells in Graves' hyperthyroidism and ophthalmopathy. The germline V gene has CDR1 DFQATT and CDR2 SNEGSKA (reference sequence). Trimming took 4 bases from V and 2 from J, leaving 15 bases between them. The CDR3 extends over 14 amino acids. Whole-study results and caveats: Within blood appeared most thyroid clonotypes that had expanded above 0.001. Ophthalmopathy was model-predicted a median about 7.1 months pre-onset.

The specimen sequenced was blood. The sequence came from a woman aged 40 to 50 with Graves' ophthalmopathy. This chain uses TRBV20-1 with TRBJ2-7; a possible D gene is TRBD1 (6 bases). The CDR3 sequence: CSATQSQGTYEQYF. The CDR3 DNA follows: TGCAGTGCTACGCAGTCGCAGGGGACCTACGAGCAGTACTTC.